A single sample is the source of the 17 T cell receptor beta chains below, sequenced in a study of blood T cells in healthy people across ages. The authors ran a second PCR of about 7 to 12 cycles using a sample-barcoded 5' primer and a J-beta primer mix. Each CDR3 protein is one row after TCRdb ran MiXCR on the 5' RACE reads. The sample has about 1,400,000 distinct CDR3 sequences, approximately 60% seen once; the top ten hold 6.7%. The specimen sequenced was blood. The receptors originated from a man between 18 and 35 years old in good health.

This clonotype has only a few counts. The chain carries TRBV29-1 and TRBJ1-5; 8 nucleotides align to TRBD1. The CDR3 totals 13 residues. Germline-derived CDR1 and CDR2 are SQVTM and ANQGSEA. V dropped 7 bases and J dropped 4; count of bases not matched to a gene: 6. The CDR3 DNA reads as TGCAGCGCTGGGACAGGATCAAATCAGCCCCAGCATTTT. It yields the protein CSAGTGSNQPQHF.

This clonotype was detected only a few times. The chain recombines TRBV10-3 with TRBJ2-3; D is undetermined. Germline loops: CDR1 ENHRY, CDR2 SYGVKD. The CDR3 consists of 15 residues. V lost 2 bases and J 4 bases, leaving 13 bases between the germline ends. The CDR3 nucleotides are TGTGCCATCAGTGAGGAGGCTACTGGTGCAGATACGCAGTATTTT. Amino acids: CAISEEATGADTQYF.

The chain carries TRBV7-9 and TRBJ2-6; a possible D gene is TRBD2 (5 bases). The CDR3 contains 15 residues. The germline gives CDR1 SEHNR, CDR2 FQNEAQ (reference sequence). Trimming shortened V by 3 bases and J by 3 bases, and 9 bases separated the two germline ends. The CDR3 DNA is TGTGCCAGCAGCTTTGAGGGTCTTGGGGCCAACGTCCTGACTTTC. It translates to CASSFEGLGANVLTF.

This clonotype occurred a few times. The gene calls are TRBV27 and TRBJ2-5; D is uncertain. This CDR3 contains 19 residues. V lost 4 bases and J lost 0, with 24 bases in between. The V gene's germline CDR1 is MNHEY and CDR2 SMNVEV (reference sequence). The CDR3 region has the DNA TGTGCCAGCAGTTCCAACCTCCTCGGACCGCGAGCGTACCAAGAGACCCAGTACTTC. It encodes CASSSNLLGPRAYQETQYF.

This clonotype was observed a single time. The rearrangement uses TRBV4-1 and TRBJ2-2; 7 positions match TRBD2. Germline V lookup: CDR1 MGHRA, CDR2 YSYEKL. The CDR3 length is 15 residues. The V gene end was trimmed by 1 base and the J gene end by 6 bases; junction bases not matched to a gene: 5. Here the CDR3 reads CASSQGRGGAGELFF. CDR3 in DNA: TGCGCCAGCAGCCAAGGTCGGGGAGGGGCCGGGGAGCTGTTTTTT.

The CDR3 spells CASSYSRQTYNEKLFF. As DNA, the CDR3 is TGTGCCAGCAGTTACTCCCGACAGACATACAATGAAAAACTGTTTTTT. The V gene is TRBV6-6, the J gene TRBJ1-4; D possibly corresponds to TRBD1 (5 bases). Germline CDR1 reads MNHNY; CDR2 reads SVGAGI (reference sequence). The CDR3 extends over 16 amino acids. The V end was cut by 0 bases, the J end by 5 bases, with 13 bases between.

This chain uses TRBV12-3 or TRBV12-4 with TRBJ2-3, with D possibly TRBD2 on 6 matching bases. The CDR3 loop spans 15 amino acids. Trimming left V 6 bases short and J 0 bases short, with 13 bases between. CDR3 in DNA: TGTGCCAGCAGGTCCACTAGCACTAGCACAGATACGCAGTATTTT. Protein product: CASRSTSTSTDTQYF.

V gene TRBV29-1 combines with J gene TRBJ2-4, with D perhaps assigned TRBD1 or TRBD2 (7 bases each). The J call could be wrong; TRBJ2-7 is a better fit for the DNA end. The CDR3 is 15 amino acids. The germline V gene has CDR1 SQVTM and CDR2 ANQGSEA. The CDR3 loop is CSARGGTTNSYEQYF. CDR3 coding DNA: TGCAGCGCCAGGGGGGGGACTACTAACTCCTACGAGCAGTACTTC.

This clonotype was recorded a few times. The chain joins TRBV5-1 to TRBJ2-7; TRBD1 might be the D (5 bases). The length of the CDR3 is 15 residues. Germline CDR1 and CDR2: SGHRS and YFSETQ. With 4 bases removed from V and 5 bases from J, the gap between germline ends came to 19 bases. For the CDR3, the DNA is TGCGCCAGCAGCCCCGCGACAAGGGGTATCAACGAGCAGTACTTC. Translated, it gives CASSPATRGINEQYF.

This chain uses TRBV4-1 with TRBJ2-5; 9 positions match TRBD1. The last part of the DNA fits TRBJ2-7 better; the J call may be wrong. Germline V gives CDR1 MGHRA, CDR2 YSYEKL. The CDR3 totals 15 residues. The CDR3 DNA reads as TGCGCCAGCAGCCAAGGGCGGACAGGGGTCGACGAGCAGTACTTC. Protein: CASSQGRTGVDEQYF.

The table lists this clonotype with a few counts. The chain has TRBV20-1 and TRBJ2-7; D call uncertain. The V end was cut by 7 bases, the J end by 5 bases, with 18 bases between. In germline, CDR1 is DFQATT, CDR2 SNEGSKA (reference sequence). The CDR3 spans 13 residues. The CDR3 DNA is TGCAGTGTCCCTCGAGGCGGTCCCCACGAGCAGTACTTC. Translating gives CSVPRGGPHEQYF.

The chain has TRBV12-3 or TRBV12-4 and TRBJ1-2; TRBD1 might be the D (6 bases). V lost 3 bases and J lost 8, with 10 bases in between. This CDR3 is 12 amino acids long. As DNA, the CDR3 is TGTGCCAGCAGTTTGGGGGCCAGGGGCTACACCTTC. The encoded protein is CASSLGARGYTF.

There are a few counts of this clonotype. The chain has TRBV6-2 or TRBV6-3 and TRBJ2-5, with D possibly matching TRBD2 (6 bases). The J call may be in error: the DNA end matches TRBJ2-7 better. Per the germline V gene, CDR1 is MNHEY and CDR2 is SVGEGT. The CDR3 sequence is 14 residues long. DNA for the CDR3: TGTGCCAGCCAATCTAGCGATACTAACTACGAGCAGTACTTC. Translation gives CASQSSDTNYEQYF.

This clonotype was detected a few times. The rearrangement joins TRBV20-1 to TRBJ2-3; either TRBD1 or TRBD2 may supply D (5 bases each). The V end was cut by 4 bases, the J end by 6 bases, with 11 bases between. CDR1 DFQATT and CDR2 SNEGSKA come from the germline V gene (reference sequence). CDR3 length equals 12 residues. The CDR3 sequence is CSANGDVDTQYF. The CDR3 coding sequence is TGCAGTGCTAACGGGGACGTGGATACGCAGTATTTT.

V usage is TRBV12-3 or TRBV12-4 and J usage is TRBJ1-6; 10 bases map to TRBD1. V gave up 5 bases and J gave up 7 bases; unmatched junction bases: 5. The CDR3 contains 15 residues. The CDR3 DNA is TGTGCCAGCAGTCCGGGGGACAGGGGAAATTCACCCCTCCACTTT. It codes for CASSPGDRGNSPLHF.

The chain links TRBV21-1 to TRBJ2-6; the table's D call, TRBD1, was not checked against the DNA. TRBV21-1 is listed as a pseudogene. This CDR3 has 20 amino acids. The CDR3 DNA is TGTGCCAGCAGCAAAGTACCCCTACTCGGGGAGATTGGTTGGGGCAACGTCCTGACTTTC. Its translation is CASSKVPLLGEIGWGNVLTF.

The V call is TRBV6-2 or TRBV6-3, the J call TRBJ2-1, with D tentatively TRBD2 (6 bases). Germline CDR1 is MNHEY and CDR2 is SVGEGT. CDR3 size: 16 residues. The V and J ends lost 4 bases and 3 bases respectively, with 16 bases between them. CDR3 residues: CASSSSVASYYNEQFF. In DNA, the CDR3 is TGTGCCAGCAGTTCTAGCGTGGCCTCTTACTACAATGAGCAGTTCTTC.